The following is a T cell receptor beta chain sequence with its context. The antigen it binds to is not known. The record has no base qualities; no much larger clone is one base away. Genomic DNA obtained from frozen pancreas tissue was processed for repertoire sequencing. The DNeasy Blood and Tissue Kit was used to extract roughly 1.8-3.3 ug of genomic DNA from umbilical cord blood or frozen pancreas. This sample stems from a study of fetal regulatory T cell absence and autoimmunity (dated by TCRdb to about 2017). Regarding the complete study: Autoimmunity of the exocrine pancreas was seen in the IPEX patients even though clinical diabetes was absent.

Results and caveats for the whole study, not just this receptor: TRB gene family usage was found to be broadly similar between cord blood and pancreas and to resemble published neonatal and adult repertoires. The TCR compartment showed significant oligoclonal enrichment in pancreas versus cord blood, with some top clones over 95-fold enriched. The oligoclonal enrichment was interpreted as support for antigen-driven autoimmunity occurring in the pancreas before birth in IPEX syndrome.

On the immunoSEQ human TCRbeta survey platform, TCRbeta CDR3 regions were amplified and barcoded with a two-step multiplex PCR. Sequencing of the libraries was done on Illumina instruments, and IgH was sequenced in parallel from the same samples. The authors' analysis ran thus. To remove PCR and sequencing errors, raw reads were filtered against the IMGT V, D, J definitions and then binned using a nearest-neighbor algorithm. Clones were defined by identical nucleotide sequence; differential abundance between tissues used per-clone Fisher exact tests with pFDR threshold p<0.01. A minimum inclusion filter of 10 in either sample excluded clones with frequencies too low for statistical inference. The immunoSEQ Analyzer was used for pairwise clonal comparisons, while IMGT tools were used to assess gene family usage. Drawn from immuneACCESS, this table holds only the in-frame rearrangements with V and J called that TCRdb kept. Clones are partly lost; checked studies trace under half to an unresolved V gene and leave the rest unexplained. V, J and clone size were drawn from that table, and D and trimming were deduced from the DNA. The sample table contains about 95,000 clones; only one count was recorded for about two thirds of them. The ten largest clones represent roughly 2% of the sample.

The TCR originated in a male donor with IPEX syndrome. Input material: pancreas tissue.

Here the CDR3 is given as CSVEGAYEQYF. The sequenced DNA is TGCAGCGTTGAGGGGGCCTACGAGCAGTACTTC. The V and J segments used are TRBV29-1 and TRBJ2-7; the D match is possibly TRBD1 or TRBD2, with 5 bases aligned in each. CDR3 length: 11 amino acids, cysteine to phenylalanine. Left in the record is the CDR3 DNA by itself, 33 bases read in frame from the first base. CDR1 and CDR2 (SQVTM, ANQGSEA) derive from the germline V gene. The junction carries 5 bases between V and J, which are trimmed by 3 bases and 2 bases respectively.